The 18 T cell receptor beta chains in this list originate from one sample, sequenced in a study of cytomegalovirus exposure and HLA in healthy donors. The study ran its PCR with 60 Vbeta and 13 Jbeta primers. The table came from immunoSEQ multiplex PCR; TCRdb's copy has only in-frame clones and leaves some out. The sample shows approximately 110,000 clones, roughly 76% of them seen only once. Sequencing was performed on PBMCs. The origin of the receptors is a woman aged 55-69 years in good health and CMV-seropositive.

This rearrangement joins TRBV7-3 to TRBJ2-1; TRBD1 is a possible D gene (5 bases). Germline V gene data show CDR1 as SGHTA and CDR2 as FQGTGA. V shed 7 bases and J shed 8 bases, with 21 bases lying between them. This CDR3 spans 15 amino acids. The CDR3 spells CASTPGPTQGDEQFF. The CDR3 DNA reads as TGTGCCAGCACCCCCGGGCCTACCCAGGGCGATGAGCAGTTCTTC. The variable domain in full, completed from reference TRBV7-3 and TRBJ2-1, reads GAGVSQTPSNKVTEKGKYVELRCDPISGHTALYWYRQSLGQGPEFLIYFQGTGAADDSGLPNDRFFAVRPEGSVSTLKIQRTERGDSAVYLCASTPGPTQGDEQFFGPGTRLTVL.

The rearrangement joins TRBV7-8 to TRBJ1-2; D unresolved. Trimming took off 5 bases at V and 7 bases at J, with 20 bases between the two ends. There are 15 residues in the CDR3. Germline CDR1 is SGHVS and CDR2 is FQNEAQ. The chain's CDR3 is CASSREVGVRAGYTF. The CDR3 coding sequence is TGTGCCAGCAGCCGGGAGGTCGGGGTGAGGGCTGGCTACACCTTC.

The genes are TRBV5-4 and TRBJ2-1, with a tentative D call TRBD2 (5 bases). V dropped 0 bases and J dropped 2 bases, with 9 bases sitting between them. CDR3 length: 15 amino acids. CDR1 is SGHNT and CDR2 is YYREEE in the germline V gene (reference sequence). For the CDR3, the DNA is TGTGCCAGCAGCTTGGCTAGCTCTACCTACAATGAGCAGTTCTTC. Translating it yields CASSLASSTYNEQFF.

This clone was counted a few times. V is TRBV21-1 and J is TRBJ1-4; the D call of TRBD1 is as the table states it, not checked on the DNA. TRBV21-1 is a pseudogene. This CDR3 region has 20 residues. The CDR3 loop is CASSKAEKGAEGLTNEKLFF. CDR3 DNA: TGTGCCAGCAGCAAAGCGGAGAAGGGGGCGGAGGGGTTGACTAATGAAAAACTGTTTTTT.

With respect to this clone: At one end the junction does not follow the germline gene, possibly because of a read error. This chain links TRBV29-1 with TRBJ2-1; 8 bases fit TRBD1. This CDR3 contains 13 residues. Germline V gene lookup returns CDR1 SQVTM and CDR2 ANQGSEA. The CDR3, as DNA: TGCAGCGTTGATCAGGGGGCAAATGGGTGGTCCCTCTTC. Protein: CSVDQGANGWSLF.

In its sample, this clone was seen a few times. This chain joins TRBV7-2 and TRBJ2-3; perhaps TRBD2 as D (6 bases). V lost 3 bases and J 1 base, leaving 8 bases between the germline ends. The CDR3 is 14 amino acids. Germline CDR1 reads SGHTA; CDR2 reads FQGNSA. The CDR3 is CASSLWGGTDTQYF. The CDR3 DNA follows: TGTGCCAGCAGCTTGTGGGGGGGCACAGATACGCAGTATTTT.

This clone was observed a few times. The CDR3 region is CASSLRRGGNTGELFF. As DNA, the CDR3 is TGTGCCAGCAGCTTACGGCGGGGGGGAAACACCGGGGAGCTGTTTTTT. The genes are TRBV7-3 and TRBJ2-2; 9 nucleotides align to TRBD2. The germline V gene has CDR1 SGHTA and CDR2 FQGTGA. Trimming took 2 bases from V and 2 from J; bases not matched to a gene: 3. The CDR3 runs 16 residues.

V is TRBV7-2 and J is TRBJ2-7, with D maybe TRBD2 (6 bases). This CDR3 has 14 amino acids. V was clipped by 5 bases and J by 7 bases, with 18 bases between them. Per the germline V gene, CDR1 is SGHTA and CDR2 is FQGNSA. The CDR3 loop is CASSPATTGLEQYF. The CDR3 nucleotides are TGTGCCAGCAGCCCCGCGACAACGGGACTGGAGCAGTACTTC. Full variable domain (outside the CDR3, taken from reference TRBV7-2 and TRBJ2-7): GAGVSQSPSNKVTEKGKDVELRCDPISGHTALYWYRQSLGQGLEFLIYFQGNSAPDKSGLPSDRFSAERTGGSVSTLTIQRTQQEDSAVYLCASSPATTGLEQYFGPGTRLTVT.

The chain has TRBV7-8 and TRBJ2-3; tentatively, D is TRBD1 (5 bases). From germline, CDR1 is SGHVS and CDR2 FQNEAQ. Trimming stripped 5 bases from V and 7 bases from J, with 10 bases between. There are 12 residues in the CDR3. The CDR3 region has the DNA TGTGCCAGCAGCCCCCAGGGTTATACGCAGTATTTT. Translation gives CASSPQGYTQYF.

The rearrangement links TRBV27 to TRBJ1-2, with TRBD1 matching 11 bases. The CDR3 loop spans 13 amino acids. The trim removed 6 bases at V and 6 bases at J, leaving 3 bases unmatched. Germline-derived CDR1 and CDR2 are MNHEY and SMNVEV (reference sequence). CDR3 DNA: TGTGCCAGCAGGGGGACAGGGGGAAATGGCTACACCTTC. Residues: CASRGTGGNGYTF.

V usage is TRBV30 and J usage is TRBJ2-7, with 8 bases aligning to TRBD2. J was trimmed by 3 bases and V by 1 base; bases with no gene match: 29. The CDR3 totals 22 residues. Germline CDR1 reads GTSNPN; CDR2 reads SVGIG (reference sequence). CDR3 nucleotides: TGTGCCTGGAGTGCAGGGTGGGTAGGGGACACGAGACAGCGGGAGCATGGCTACGAGCAGTACTTC. Protein product: CAWSAGWVGDTRQREHGYEQYF.

This chain connects TRBV7-2 to TRBJ1-1; tentative D call: TRBD1 (5 bases). The CDR3 is 16 residues long. V lost 6 bases and J 1 base, leaving 18 bases between the germline ends. Germline V lookup: CDR1 SGHTA, CDR2 FQGNSA. This CDR3 is CASSPGPGTKNTEAFF. DNA of the CDR3: TGTGCCAGCAGTCCAGGGCCAGGGACTAAGAACACTGAAGCTTTCTTT.

This clone was seen a handful of times. In DNA form, the CDR3 reads TGTGCCAGCAGAACGAGAACAGAGAACACTGAAGCTTTCTTT. Protein product: CASRTRTENTEAFF. V gene TRBV7-2 combines with J gene TRBJ1-1; D remains ambiguous. Trimming took off 6 bases at V and 1 base at J, with 12 bases between the two ends. CDR3 size: 14 residues. Germline CDR1 and CDR2: SGHTA and FQGNSA.

The genes are TRBV5-1 and TRBJ2-7, with 9 positions matching TRBD2. Germline CDR1 and CDR2: SGHRS and YFSETQ. There are 13 residues in the CDR3. Losses at the gene ends were 5 bases for V and 5 bases for J; bases not matched to a gene: 5. This CDR3 reads CASSLIAGDEQYF. As DNA, the CDR3 is TGCGCCAGCAGTTTGATAGCGGGAGACGAGCAGTACTTC.

The rearrangement joins TRBV5-6 to TRBJ2-2; 7 nucleotides line up with TRBD1. V was pared by 4 bases and J by 6 bases, with 18 bases of the junction left unmatched. Per the germline V gene, CDR1 is SGHDT and CDR2 is YYEEEE. The CDR3 consists of 18 residues. CDR3 sequence (DNA): TGTGCCAGCAGCCGCCAGCAGGGACAGTCCCTACGATCCGGGGAGCTGTTTTTT. Its protein is CASSRQQGQSLRSGELFF.

This sequence joins TRBV4-3 and TRBJ2-1; tentatively, D is TRBD2 (5 bases). This CDR3 has 16 residues. Trimming left V 4 bases short and J 4 bases short, with 17 bases between. The V gene's germline CDR1 is LGHNA and CDR2 YSLEER. The CDR3 is CASSRSLAVKYNEQFF. The CDR3 DNA reads as TGCGCCAGCAGCCGGAGTCTAGCAGTTAAATACAATGAGCAGTTCTTC.

J is TRBJ2-7 and V is TRBV7-9; no reliable D call. This CDR3 comprises 13 residues. V was shortened by 1 base and J by 3 bases, with 7 bases between the two germline ends. CDR1 is SEHNR, CDR2 FQNEAQ, per germline (reference sequence). The CDR3 DNA reads as TGTGCCAGCAGCTTAGGTCCCGGCTACGAGCAGTACTTC. Its protein product is CASSLGPGYEQYF.

This clone was detected once. This chain links TRBV27 with TRBJ1-2, with D hard to call. The V gene lost 3 bases and the J gene lost 9 bases, with 14 bases spanning the gap. Germline V gives CDR1 MNHEY, CDR2 SMNVEV (reference sequence). The CDR3 has 13 amino acids. CDR3 loop: CASSLASGASYTF. CDR3 nucleotide sequence: TGTGCCAGCAGTTTGGCCTCCGGAGCAAGCTACACCTTC.